Following are 27 T cell receptor beta chains from one sample sequenced in a study of T-cell memory formation after mild COVID-19. TCRdb redid the calling of the 5' RACE reads with MiXCR, one entry per CDR3 protein. Among hundreds of thousands of distinct CDR3 sequences listed, about 24% were seen once. Material: PBMCs or a T cell subset sorted from them (not recorded which). The receptors originated from an adult woman who had mild COVID-19 (a few samples of this study predate the infection). Cell type and time point are not known.

This clonotype has a handful of counts. The V call is TRBV7-9, the J call TRBJ2-1; D tentatively fits TRBD1 or TRBD2 (5 bases each). Germline values: CDR1 SEHNR, CDR2 FQNEAQ (reference sequence). The CDR3 is 15 residues long. The V end lost 6 bases, the J end lost 3 bases, and 15 bases lay between the germline ends. Written as DNA, the CDR3 is TGTGCCAGCAGGATCAGGGACGGCGTCTACAATGAGCAGTTCTTC. Translation gives CASRIRDGVYNEQFF.

V is TRBV10-3 and J is TRBJ1-6; D gene uncertain. Germline V CDR1 and CDR2: ENHRY, SYGVKD. The CDR3 has 13 residues. Trimming took 3 bases from V and 9 from J, leaving 9 bases between them. The CDR3 here is CAISDFTVSPLHF. The CDR3 coding sequence is TGTGCCATCAGTGATTTCACGGTTTCACCCCTCCACTTT.

This clonotype turned up a few times. The chain combines TRBV12-3 or TRBV12-4 with TRBJ2-2, with D hard to call. This CDR3 has 14 residues. V lost 6 bases and J 5 bases, leaving 13 bases between the germline ends. CDR3 sequence (DNA): TGTGCCAGCAGCCACCTCCGGTGGACCGGGGAGCTGTTTTTT. Translating it yields CASSHLRWTGELFF.

This clonotype was found a few times. This chain uses TRBV7-9 with TRBJ2-1; 10 bases line up with TRBD2. Trimming removed 5 bases from V and 4 bases from J; junction bases left unmatched: 2. The CDR3 loop spans 14 amino acids. CDR1 SEHNR and CDR2 FQNEAQ come from the germline V gene (reference sequence). CDR3 coding DNA: TGTGCCAGCAGCGTGGGACTAGCGTACAATGAGCAGTTCTTC. This encodes CASSVGLAYNEQFF.

This chain connects TRBV3-1 to TRBJ2-1; D gene unclear. V was cut by 4 bases and J by 15 bases, with 16 bases left in between. The CDR3 has 12 residues. The germline CDR1 and CDR2 sequences are LGHDT and YNNKEL (reference sequence). The chain's CDR3 is CASSLLSQELFF. The CDR3 coding sequence is TGTGCCAGCAGCCTCCTTTCTCAAGAACTGTTCTTC.

The chain is built from TRBV11-2 and TRBJ2-1; 12 bases agree with TRBD2. This CDR3 is built from 12 residues. The germline CDR1 and CDR2 sequences are SGHAT and FQNNGV. V lost 10 bases to trimming and J lost 10 bases; unmatched junction nucleotides: 5. The CDR3 is CAIVLAGGEQFF. Here the CDR3 DNA reads TGTGCCATCGTCCTAGCGGGAGGGGAGCAGTTCTTC. Supplemented by reference TRBV11-2 and TRBJ2-1, the full variable domain reads EAGVAQSPRYKIIEKRQSVAFWCNPISGHATLYWYQQILGQGPKLLIQFQNNGVVDDSQLPKDRFSAERLKGVDSTLKIQPAKLEDSAVYLCAIVLAGGEQFFGPGTRLTVL.

This clonotype was seen only a few times. The chain uses TRBV20-1 and TRBJ1-1, with a tentative D call TRBD1 (5 bases). Germline assignment: CDR1 DFQATT and CDR2 SNEGSKA (reference sequence). The CDR3 runs to 14 residues. V lost 0 bases and J 4 bases, leaving 12 bases between the germline ends. The CDR3 bases are TGCAGTGCTAGAGAGGAGGGGCTGGGCACTGAAGCTTTCTTT. It encodes CSAREEGLGTEAFF.

This clonotype was picked up a small number of times. The chain has TRBV12-3 or TRBV12-4 and TRBJ2-5; 7 bases align to TRBD1. Germline trimming cut 5 bases from V and 4 bases from J; bases unmatched to any gene: 7. This CDR3 spans 14 amino acids. The CDR3: CASSLGQARETQYF. The CDR3 nucleotides read TGTGCCAGCAGTCTCGGACAGGCTCGAGAGACCCAGTACTTC.

The chain couples TRBV4-1 to TRBJ1-2; tentative D call: TRBD1 (6 bases). This CDR3 has 15 amino acids. The germline V and J ends were trimmed by 0 bases and 4 bases, with 12 bases remaining between them. Germline V CDR1 and CDR2: MGHRA, YSYEKL. The CDR3 spells CASSQEWGASYGYTF. The CDR3 nucleotides read TGCGCCAGCAGCCAAGAGTGGGGGGCTTCCTATGGCTACACCTTC.

This clonotype was detected a few times. This sequence joins TRBV5-1 and TRBJ2-1; 10 nucleotides line up with TRBD1. The V segment lost 4 bases and the J segment 2 bases; nucleotides outside the gene matches: 3. This CDR3 region has 15 residues. Germline lookup yields CDR1 SGHRS and CDR2 YFSETQ. In DNA form, the CDR3 reads TGCGCCAGCAGCCCGGGACAGGGGACCTACAATGAGCAGTTCTTC. As protein: CASSPGQGTYNEQFF.

This clonotype was seen more than once but under ten times. The chain's CDR3 is CASSSGLAENNEQFF. The CDR3 DNA reads TGTGCCAGCAGCTCGGGACTAGCGGAAAACAATGAGCAGTTCTTC. This chain uses TRBV7-9 with TRBJ2-1; 11 bases fit TRBD2. Losses at the gene ends were 4 bases for V and 5 bases for J; bases not matched to a gene: 4. CDR3 length equals 15 residues. CDR1 and CDR2 (germline): SEHNR, FQNEAQ (reference sequence).

The gene calls are TRBV7-2 and TRBJ2-2; tentatively, D is TRBD1 (5 bases). Trimming took 1 base from V and 3 from J, leaving 9 bases between them. This CDR3 spans 15 amino acids. CDR1 and CDR2 from the germline V gene are SGHTA and FQGNSA. CDR3 sequence: CASSLGRVHTGELFF. DNA for the CDR3: TGTGCCAGCAGCTTAGGCAGGGTTCACACCGGGGAGCTGTTTTTT.

A few counts support this clonotype. This sequence joins TRBV5-4 and TRBJ2-1; TRBD1 matches at 9 bases. V shed 4 bases, J shed 12 bases, and the junction held 5 bases outside the gene matches. There are 12 residues in the CDR3. Germline CDR1 reads SGHNT; CDR2 reads YYREEE (reference sequence). The CDR3 loop reads CASSPQGARQFF. CDR3 in DNA: TGTGCCAGCAGCCCACAGGGGGCTCGGCAGTTCTTC.

This clonotype was counted between two and nine times. The chain links TRBV18 to TRBJ2-6; D not certain. Trimming cost V 0 bases and J 0 bases, with 9 bases left between them. There are 17 residues in the CDR3. CDR1 KGHSH and CDR2 LQKENI come from the germline V gene. The CDR3 nucleotides are TGTGCCAGCTCACCACCGACTGAGAGCTCTGGGGCCAACGTCCTGACTTTC. As protein: CASSPPTESSGANVLTF.

This clonotype was counted between two and nine times. CDR3 amino acids: CASSFRGGGEKLFF. For the CDR3, the DNA is TGTGCCAGCAGTTTCAGGGGAGGAGGTGAAAAACTGTTTTTT. The chain couples TRBV12-3 or TRBV12-4 to TRBJ1-4; perhaps TRBD1 as D (6 bases). This CDR3 is 14 amino acids long. The V end lost 3 bases, the J end lost 7 bases, and 12 bases lay between the germline ends.

This chain links TRBV29-1 with TRBJ2-1; 8 positions agree with TRBD1. V shed 6 bases and J 6 bases; nucleotides not matched to a gene: 7. The CDR3 runs 13 residues. Germline lookup yields CDR1 SQVTM and CDR2 ANQGSEA. The CDR3 sequence: CSVPGQDSNEQFF. The CDR3 DNA follows: TGCAGCGTACCGGGACAGGACAGCAATGAGCAGTTCTTC.

This clonotype turned up a few times. The genes are TRBV24-1 and TRBJ2-2; perhaps TRBD1 as D (6 bases). V was pared by 3 bases and J by 1 base, with 17 bases between. The CDR3 has 18 amino acids. Germline CDR1 KGHDR, CDR2 SFDVKD. The CDR3 spells CATSDTRQAGWNTGELFF. The DNA for the CDR3 is TGTGCCACCAGTGATACCCGACAGGCCGGATGGAACACCGGGGAGCTGTTTTTT.

This clonotype turned up a few times. V usage is TRBV4-3 and J usage is TRBJ2-4; 7 positions agree with TRBD2. V lost 0 bases to trimming and J lost 2 bases; unmatched junction nucleotides: 7. The CDR3 totals 17 residues. Germline lookup yields CDR1 LGHNA and CDR2 YSLEER. CDR3 in DNA: TGCGCCAGCAGCCAAGAAGGGGAGGGGTCGCCCAAAAACATTCAGTACTTC. This translates into CASSQEGEGSPKNIQYF.

This chain joins TRBV3-1 and TRBJ2-7, with 10 bases lining up with TRBD1. The ends lost 4 bases at V and 6 bases at J; junction bases unmatched: 6. CDR3 size: 14 residues. Germline CDR1 and CDR2: LGHDT and YNNKEL (reference sequence). In DNA, the CDR3 is TGTGCCAGCAGCCCCTGGGACAGGGGTTCCGAGCAGTACTTC. As protein: CASSPWDRGSEQYF.

The chain combines TRBV12-3 or TRBV12-4 with TRBJ1-1, with a possible D match to TRBD1 (5 bases). This CDR3 has 15 amino acids. Trimming took 5 bases from V and 1 from J, leaving 14 bases between them. The CDR3 bases are TGTGCCAGCAGTCCGCAGAGGGGCCCGAACACTGAAGCTTTCTTT. It yields the protein CASSPQRGPNTEAFF.

The chain is built from TRBV5-1 and TRBJ1-4; D not certain. The CDR3 consists of 16 residues. Germline values: CDR1 SGHRS, CDR2 YFSETQ. The V and J ends lost 0 bases and 0 bases respectively, with 9 bases between them. In nucleotides, the CDR3 is TGCGCCAGCAGCTTGGGACAACCTGCAACTAATGAAAAACTGTTTTTT. Protein: CASSLGQPATNEKLFF.

This clonotype turned up a few times. The genes are TRBV7-8 and TRBJ2-1; 9 nucleotides match TRBD2. The CDR3 runs 16 residues. The J segment lost 5 bases and the V segment lost 6 bases, leaving 11 bases of the junction unmatched. In germline, CDR1 is SGHVS, CDR2 FQNEAQ. CDR3 sequence: CASSSPRSGRDNEQFF. The CDR3 bases are TGTGCCAGCAGTTCCCCCCGTAGCGGGAGAGACAATGAGCAGTTCTTC.

In this sample, this clonotype turned up a few times. This chain uses TRBV7-6 with TRBJ2-2, with 8 bases lining up with TRBD2. Germline V gives CDR1 SGHVS, CDR2 FNYEAQ. With 1 base clipped from V and 6 bases from J, the junction kept 10 bases outside the gene matches. The CDR3 is 17 residues long. DNA for the CDR3: TGTGCCAGCAGCTTAGAGGTCGGCGGGAGGCCCGCCGGGGAGCTGTTTTTT. It specifies CASSLEVGGRPAGELFF.

The V gene is TRBV24-1, the J gene TRBJ1-5; D is undetermined. CDR1 is KGHDR and CDR2 is SFDVKD in the germline V gene. The V gene lost 3 bases and the J gene lost 4 bases, with 9 bases spanning the gap. The CDR3 is made up of 14 amino acids. The CDR3: CATSDLTANQPQHF. CDR3 bases: TGTGCCACCAGTGATCTGACGGCAAATCAGCCCCAGCATTTT.

Turning to this clonotype: Relative to the germline gene, one junction end is altered; a read error may explain this. Written as DNA, the CDR3 is TGTGCCAGCAACCACCTTCTAGCGGGGGCCGCTAACTTC. This translates into CASNHLLAGAANF. The J gene is TRBJ2-7, the V gene TRBV2, with TRBD2 matching 10 bases. Germline V gene sequence: CDR1 SNHLY, CDR2 FYNNEI. The CDR3 is 13 amino acids.

The chain carries TRBV20-1 and TRBJ2-6; 10 bases fit TRBD1. Germline loops: CDR1 DFQATT, CDR2 SNEGSKA (reference sequence). This CDR3 contains 16 residues. Losses at the gene ends were 5 bases for V and 1 base for J; bases not matched to a gene: 5. The CDR3 is CSAPDRGRSGANVLTF. CDR3 DNA: TGCAGTGCTCCGGACAGGGGGAGGTCTGGGGCCAACGTCCTGACTTTC.

A few counts support this clonotype. CDR3 region: CSVAQGTSGRGYPPGELFF. CDR3 nucleotide sequence: TGCAGCGTCGCGCAAGGGACTAGCGGGAGAGGTTATCCCCCCGGGGAGCTGTTTTTT. The rearrangement joins TRBV29-1 to TRBJ2-2; 14 nucleotides agree with TRBD2. Unmatched junction bases numbered 18, after V lost 6 bases and J lost 6 bases. There are 19 residues in the CDR3. Germline CDR1 SQVTM, CDR2 ANQGSEA.